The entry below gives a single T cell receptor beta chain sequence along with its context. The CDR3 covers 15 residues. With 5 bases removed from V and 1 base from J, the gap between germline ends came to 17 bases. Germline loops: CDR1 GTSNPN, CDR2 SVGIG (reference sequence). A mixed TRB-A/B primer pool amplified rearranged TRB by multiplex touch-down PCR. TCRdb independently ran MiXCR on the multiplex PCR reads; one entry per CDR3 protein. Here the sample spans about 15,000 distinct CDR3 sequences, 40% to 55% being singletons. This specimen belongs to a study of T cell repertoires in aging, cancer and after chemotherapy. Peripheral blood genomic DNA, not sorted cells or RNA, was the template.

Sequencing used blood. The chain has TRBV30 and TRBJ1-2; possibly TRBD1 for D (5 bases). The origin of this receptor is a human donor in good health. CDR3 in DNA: TGTGCCTGGTCGGGGACTCTGACAGTTAACTATGGCTACACCTTC. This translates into CAWSGTLTVNYGYTF. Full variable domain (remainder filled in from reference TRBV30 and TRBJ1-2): SQTIHQWPATLVQPVGSPLSLECTVEGTSNPNLYWYRQAAGRGLQLLFYSVGIGQISSEVPQNLSASRPQDRQFILSSKKLLLSDSGFYLCAWSGTLTVNYGYTFGSGTRLTVV.